The rows below give T cell receptor beta chains drawn from one sample of a study of identical twins. TCRdb itself ran the 5' RACE reads through MiXCR, one entry per CDR3 protein. This sample has hundreds of thousands of distinct CDR3 sequences, with 15% to 20% found just once. These data were also reused for a study on T cells expressing NK-cell markers.

Material for sequencing was PBMCs. The receptors here all came from a woman aged 18-30 years in good health. CDR3s include the opening cysteine and the closing phenylalanine or tryptophan. Fields, in order: V gene, J gene, D gene, clone size, CDR3 protein, CDR3 DNA. D genes are given only for firm matches. Not all rows give a size; the values are once, few, many and, for expanded clones, a class.

v_gene: TRBV5-1
j_gene: TRBJ2-1
d_gene: NA
abundance: NA
CDR3aa: CASNYGMAGHEQFF
CDR3nt: TGCGCCAGCAACTATGGCATGGCGGGGCATGAGCAGTTCTTC

v_gene: TRBV9
j_gene: TRBJ1-4
d_gene: NA
abundance: few
CDR3aa: CASSVTANEKLFF
CDR3nt: TGTGCCAGCAGCGTGACAGCTAATGAAAAACTGTTTTTT

v_gene: TRBV6-1
j_gene: TRBJ2-7
d_gene: NA
abundance: few
CDR3aa: CATERPGASEQYF
CDR3nt: TGTGCCACCGAACGGCCTGGGGCATCCGAGCAGTACTTC

v_gene: TRBV12-3/TRBV12-4
j_gene: TRBJ2-1
d_gene: NA
abundance: few
CDR3aa: CASSFKNYGGDQSSEQFF
CDR3nt: TGTGCCAGCAGTTTTAAAAACTACGGGGGAGATCAGAGTAGTGAGCAGTTCTTC

v_gene: TRBV12-3/TRBV12-4
j_gene: TRBJ2-2
d_gene: NA
abundance: NA
CDR3aa: CASSGGFGELFF
CDR3nt: TGTGCCAGCAGCGGAGGGTTCGGGGAGCTGTTTTTT

v_gene: TRBV20-1
j_gene: TRBJ1-5
d_gene: TRBD1
abundance: few
CDR3aa: CSARDDRGGQPQHF
CDR3nt: TGCAGTGCTAGAGACGACAGGGGAGGTCAGCCCCAGCATTTT

v_gene: TRBV6-5
j_gene: TRBJ1-2
d_gene: NA
abundance: NA
CDR3aa: CASSYLTRKALNYGYTF
CDR3nt: TGTGCCAGCAGTTACTTGACCCGGAAAGCTTTAAACTATGGCTACACCTTC

v_gene: TRBV20-1
j_gene: TRBJ1-2
d_gene: TRBD1
abundance: NA
CDR3aa: CSARGQGVGGYTF
CDR3nt: TGCAGTGCTAGAGGACAGGGGGTAGGCGGCTACACCTTC

v_gene: TRBV7-9
j_gene: TRBJ2-2
d_gene: TRBD2
abundance: NA
CDR3aa: CASSFRKAGGPPGELFF
CDR3nt: TGTGCCAGCAGCTTTAGGAAGGCGGGAGGGCCTCCCGGGGAGCTGTTTTTT

v_gene: TRBV9
j_gene: TRBJ2-3
d_gene: NA
abundance: few
CDR3aa: CASSVALPGLTDTQYF
CDR3nt: TGTGCCAGCAGCGTAGCTCTTCCCGGGCTGACAGATACGCAGTATTTT

v_gene: TRBV12-3/TRBV12-4
j_gene: TRBJ2-1
d_gene: NA
abundance: few
CDR3aa: CASSFSGRKYNEQFF
CDR3nt: TGTGCCAGCAGTTTCTCGGGGCGCAAGTACAATGAGCAGTTCTTC